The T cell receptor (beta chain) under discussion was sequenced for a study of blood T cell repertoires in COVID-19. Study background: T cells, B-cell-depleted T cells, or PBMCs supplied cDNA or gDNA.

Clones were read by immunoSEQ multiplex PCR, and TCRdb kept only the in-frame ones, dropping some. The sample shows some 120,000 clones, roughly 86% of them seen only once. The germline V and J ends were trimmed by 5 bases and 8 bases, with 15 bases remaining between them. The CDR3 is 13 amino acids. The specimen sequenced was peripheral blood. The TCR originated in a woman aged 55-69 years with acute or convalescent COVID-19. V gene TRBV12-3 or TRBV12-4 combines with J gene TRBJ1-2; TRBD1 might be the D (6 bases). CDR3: CASSLDRKGGYTF. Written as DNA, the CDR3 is TGTGCCAGCAGTCTTGACAGGAAGGGCGGCTACACCTTC.